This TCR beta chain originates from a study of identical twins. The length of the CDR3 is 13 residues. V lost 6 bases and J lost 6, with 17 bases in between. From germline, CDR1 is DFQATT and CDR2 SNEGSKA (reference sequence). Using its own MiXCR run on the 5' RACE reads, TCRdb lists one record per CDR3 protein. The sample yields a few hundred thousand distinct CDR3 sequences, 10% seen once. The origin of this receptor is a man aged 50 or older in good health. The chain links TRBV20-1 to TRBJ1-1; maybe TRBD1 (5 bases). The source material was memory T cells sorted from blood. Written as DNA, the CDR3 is TGCAGTGCCAACCTGGGGGAAAACCCTGAAGCTTTCTTT. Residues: CSANLGENPEAFF.